This is a list of T cell receptor beta chains from one sample in a study of blood T cell repertoires in COVID-19. Sequenced by immunoSEQ multiplex PCR; TCRdb stores in-frame clones only, minus some. The sample lists 85,000 to 95,000 clones, about nine tenths seen once, with over 3.5% in the top ten. Input material: peripheral blood. The receptors stem from a woman in her forties or fifties in a cohort sampled during active COVID-19. Each CDR3 is given without its conserved first and last residue. Clone size appears in some rows only: once, few, many, or a class for an expanded clone.

TRBJ2-7,TRBV2,once,ASSDRTGIHEQY
TRBJ2-3,TRBV5-1,NA,ASSSSSGRGTDTQY
TRBJ1-1,TRBV11-1,NA,ASSENGGVTEAF
TRBJ1-2,TRBV5-1,NA,ASSLVGGLDYGYT
TRBJ1-2,TRBV5-1,NA,ASSLEGAGDGYT
TRBJ2-3,TRBV9,few,ASSVVGRGTDTQY
TRBJ2-7,TRBV6-1,NA,ASSARTNYGTGAYEQY
TRBJ2-7,TRBV6-4,once,ASLWTSREQY
TRBJ1-1,TRBV29-1,NA,SVAPGQVNTEAF
TRBJ1-3,TRBV5-1,NA,ASSLTDIPSGNTIY
TRBJ1-1,TRBV18,once,ASSPQDGRDTEAF
TRBJ1-2,TRBV3-1/TRBV3-2,NA,ASSQDRSGYYGYT
TRBJ1-5,TRBV2,NA,ASSKGQGGQPQH
TRBJ2-5,TRBV6-5,NA,ASSYSPRQETQY
TRBJ1-1,TRBV18,NA,ASSTTTQDTEAF
TRBJ2-7,TRBV7-2,NA,ASSSPPGDEQY
TRBJ2-3,TRBV5-6,NA,ASSYADSGRTDTQY
TRBJ2-1,TRBV12-3/TRBV12-4,NA,ASRDRGHNEQF
TRBJ1-2,TRBV5-4,NA,ASRSDAEYGYT
TRBJ2-7,TRBV28,NA,ASSLGGNPYEQY
TRBJ2-2,TRBV18,NA,ASSPPPGTTGELF
TRBJ1-2,TRBV5-8,NA,ASSGYRVRNSYGYT
TRBJ1-2,TRBV7-9,NA,ASSLGRTGGNYGYT
TRBJ1-1,TRBV5-1,once,ASSSTRGAMNTEAF
TRBJ2-7,TRBV6-6,NA,ASSTEPGQGYEQY
TRBJ1-3,TRBV6-5,NA,ASRDRVSGNTIY
TRBJ2-3,TRBV10-3,NA,AISPRDSPTDTQY
TRBJ2-3,TRBV6-1,NA,ASRQTTSTDTQY
TRBJ2-2,TRBV19,NA,ATWDRGRTGELF
TRBJ2-7,TRBV6-1,NA,ASSEFLGPYEQY
TRBJ1-1,TRBV3-1/TRBV3-2,NA,ASSQVHSRRTTEAF
TRBJ1-4,TRBV15,once,ATSSRTGVLGEKLF
TRBJ2-1,TRBV9,NA,ASSPGGAGYNEQF
TRBJ1-5,TRBV28,NA,ASIQSTRGQPQH
TRBJ2-7,TRBV11-2,NA,ASSPAGSPYEQY
TRBJ2-5,TRBV3-1/TRBV3-2,NA,ASGRAQETQY
TRBJ1-4,TRBV27,NA,ASGRQGAEKLF
TRBJ2-5,TRBV7-9,NA,ASSPWDRSLQETQY
TRBJ2-7,TRBV5-5,NA,ASSPGQGVYEQY
TRBJ2-7,TRBV6-6,NA,ASTEYSVPPY
TRBJ1-2,TRBV25-1,NA,ASTLDSNYGYT
TRBJ2-1,TRBV24-1,NA,ATSTPLAPEMF
TRBJ2-1,TRBV5-4,NA,ASSLGAGTAYNEQF
TRBJ1-2,TRBV11-3,NA,ASSFGTALYGYT
TRBJ1-3,TRBV30,NA,AWSQGLTLSGNTIY
TRBJ2-7,TRBV3-1/TRBV3-2,NA,ASSQGPTGLAYEQY
TRBJ1-1,TRBV9,NA,ASSPAGGRETEAF
TRBJ1-5,TRBV6-5,NA,ASSGGIQPQH
TRBJ2-5,TRBV5-5,NA,ASNWGQGYETQY
TRBJ1-6,TRBV18,NA,ASSPGAGGFNNSPLH
TRBJ2-5,TRBV6-5,NA,ASILAEQETQY
TRBJ2-7,TRBV19,NA,ASSIGTGGYEQY
TRBJ2-1,TRBV7-9,NA,ASSLGQRFSTEQF
TRBJ1-6,TRBV2,few,ASSPGTDQLWNSPLH
TRBJ2-1,TRBV5-1,once,ASSSLDRRTRV
TRBJ1-1,TRBV11-2,once,ASSMTGDTEAF